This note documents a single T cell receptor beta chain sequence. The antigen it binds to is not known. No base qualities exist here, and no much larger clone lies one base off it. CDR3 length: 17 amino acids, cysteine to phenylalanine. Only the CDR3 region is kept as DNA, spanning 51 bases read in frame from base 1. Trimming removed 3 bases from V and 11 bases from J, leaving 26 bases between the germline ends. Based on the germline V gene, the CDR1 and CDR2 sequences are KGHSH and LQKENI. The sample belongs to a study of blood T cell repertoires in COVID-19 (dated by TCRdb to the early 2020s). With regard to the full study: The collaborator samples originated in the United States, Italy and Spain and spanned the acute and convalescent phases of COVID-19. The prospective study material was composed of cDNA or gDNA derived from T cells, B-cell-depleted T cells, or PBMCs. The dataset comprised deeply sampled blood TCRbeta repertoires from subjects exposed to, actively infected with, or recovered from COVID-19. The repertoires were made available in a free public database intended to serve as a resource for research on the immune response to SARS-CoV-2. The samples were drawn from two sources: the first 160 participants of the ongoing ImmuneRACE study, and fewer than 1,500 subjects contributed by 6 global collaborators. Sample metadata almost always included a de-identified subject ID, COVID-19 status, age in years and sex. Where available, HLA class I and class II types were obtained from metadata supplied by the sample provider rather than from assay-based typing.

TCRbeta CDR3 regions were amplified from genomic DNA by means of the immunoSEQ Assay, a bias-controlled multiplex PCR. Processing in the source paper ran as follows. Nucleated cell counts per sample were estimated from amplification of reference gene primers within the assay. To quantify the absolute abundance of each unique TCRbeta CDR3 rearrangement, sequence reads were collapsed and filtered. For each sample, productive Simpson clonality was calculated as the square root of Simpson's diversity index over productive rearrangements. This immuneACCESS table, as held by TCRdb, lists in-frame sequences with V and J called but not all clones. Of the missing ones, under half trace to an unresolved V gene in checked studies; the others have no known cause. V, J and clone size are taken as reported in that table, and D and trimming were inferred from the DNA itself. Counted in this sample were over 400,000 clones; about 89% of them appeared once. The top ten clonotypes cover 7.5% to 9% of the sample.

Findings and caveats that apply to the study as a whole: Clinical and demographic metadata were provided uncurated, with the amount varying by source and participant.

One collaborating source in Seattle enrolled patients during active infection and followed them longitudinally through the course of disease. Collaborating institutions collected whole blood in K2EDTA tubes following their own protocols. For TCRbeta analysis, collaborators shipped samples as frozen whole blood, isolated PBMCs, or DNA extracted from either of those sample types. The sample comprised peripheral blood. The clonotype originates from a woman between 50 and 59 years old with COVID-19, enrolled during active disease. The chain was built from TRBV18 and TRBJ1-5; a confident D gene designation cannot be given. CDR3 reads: CASSPGGRNIAITSQHF. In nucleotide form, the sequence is TGTGCCAGCTCACCCGGAGGCAGAAATATAGCAATCACGTCCCAGCATTTT. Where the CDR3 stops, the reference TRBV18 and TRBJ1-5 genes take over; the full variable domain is NAGVMQNPRHLVRRRGQEARLRCSPMKGHSHVYWYRQLPEEGLKFMVYLQKENIIDESGMPKERFSAEFPKEGPSILRIQQVVRGDSAAYFCASSPGGRNIAITSQHFGDGTRLSIL.